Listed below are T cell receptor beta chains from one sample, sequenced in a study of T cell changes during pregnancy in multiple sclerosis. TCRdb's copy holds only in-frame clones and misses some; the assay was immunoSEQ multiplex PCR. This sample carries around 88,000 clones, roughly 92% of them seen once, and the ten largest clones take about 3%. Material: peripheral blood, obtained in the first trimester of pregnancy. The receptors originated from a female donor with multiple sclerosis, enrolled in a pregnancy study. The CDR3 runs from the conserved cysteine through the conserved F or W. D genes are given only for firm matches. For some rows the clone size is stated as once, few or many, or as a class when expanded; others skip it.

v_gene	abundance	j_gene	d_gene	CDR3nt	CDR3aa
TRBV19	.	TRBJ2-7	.	TGTGCCAGTAGCCTGTCAGGAGGTTTAAACGAGCAGTACTTC	CASSLSGGLNEQYF
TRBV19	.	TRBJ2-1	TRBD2	TGTGCCACCCAGCGTGTTAGGACTAGCGGGCCTCCCTACAATGAGCAGTTCTTC	CATQRVRTSGPPYNEQFF
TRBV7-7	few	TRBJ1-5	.	TGTGCTAGCAGCTTAGCCTTGCAGCCCCAGCATTTT	CASSLALQPQHF
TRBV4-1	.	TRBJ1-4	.	TGCGCCAGCAGCCAAGTCTTATTTGAAAAACTGTTTTTT	CASSQVLFEKLFF
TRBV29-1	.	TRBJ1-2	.	TGCAGCGCACAGGGTACGTCTGGCTACACCTTC	CSAQGTSGYTF
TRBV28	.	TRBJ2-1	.	TGTGCCAGCAGTCCATCAATCGGGCAGTTCTTC	CASSPSIGQFF
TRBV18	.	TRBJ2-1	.	TGTGCCAGCTCAGCAACGACAGTTTTTTCCTACAATGAGCAGTTCTTC	CASSATTVFSYNEQFF
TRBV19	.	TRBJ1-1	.	TGTGCCAGTAGTATCCCACAGGGTCTGGCTTTCTTT	CASSIPQGLAFF
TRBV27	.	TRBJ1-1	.	TGTGCCAGCAGTTTCGGGAGTTTGGCTGAAGCTTTCTTT	CASSFGSLAEAFF
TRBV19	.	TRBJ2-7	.	TGTGCCAGTAGTATATTTGGAGGCACAACTTACGAGCAGTACTTC	CASSIFGGTTYEQYF
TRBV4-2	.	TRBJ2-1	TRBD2	TGTGCCAGCAGCCAAGGCCTCCTGCGGGAGGGTTACAATGAGCAGTTCTTC	CASSQGLLREGYNEQFF
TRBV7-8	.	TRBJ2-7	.	TGTGCCAGCAGCTCCTACAGTTTACCCTCCTACGAGCAGTACTTC	CASSSYSLPSYEQYF
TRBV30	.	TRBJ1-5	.	TGTGCCTGGAGCCCGGAAGGGGGGCCCCAGCATTTT	CAWSPEGGPQHF
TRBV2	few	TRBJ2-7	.	TGTGCCAGCAGAGGACAGAACTCCTACGAGCAGTACTTC	CASRGQNSYEQYF
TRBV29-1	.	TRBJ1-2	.	TGCAGCGCCATCGGGGGGTCGGGCTACACCTTC	CSAIGGSGYTF
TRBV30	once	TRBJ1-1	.	TGTGCCTGGGCCTCCTGGCGGGAAGCTTTCTTT	CAWASWREAFF
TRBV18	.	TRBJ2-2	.	TGTGCCAGCTCACCACCGGGGGCTAACACCGGGGAGCTGTTTTTT	CASSPPGANTGELFF
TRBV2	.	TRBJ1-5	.	TGTGCCAGCAGTGAAGGGGTGGTGGGACTTCAGCCCCAGCATTTT	CASSEGVVGLQPQHF
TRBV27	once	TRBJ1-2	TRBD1	TGTGCCAGCAGTTCCCGACAGGGGGCGAACTATGGCTACACCTTC	CASSSRQGANYGYTF
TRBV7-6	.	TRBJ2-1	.	TGTGCCAGCAGCTTAATTCGGGTTGCGGGATCATACAATGAGCAGTTCTTC	CASSLIRVAGSYNEQFF
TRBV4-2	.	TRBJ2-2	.	TGTGCCAGCAGGAGAGGCCAGGGGTACGCGAACACCGGGGAGCTGTTTTTT	CASRRGQGYANTGELFF
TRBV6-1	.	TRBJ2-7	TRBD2	TGTGCCAGCAGTGACTGGACTAGCGGAAAATACGAGCAGTACTTC	CASSDWTSGKYEQYF
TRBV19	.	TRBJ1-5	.	TGTGCCAGTAGTTTAGGACAGTGGTGGCAGCCCCAGCATTTT	CASSLGQWWQPQHF
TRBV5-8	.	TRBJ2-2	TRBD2	TGTGCCAGCAGCTTGGCGAAGGTTGCCGGGGGGACCGGGGAGCTGTTTTTT	CASSLAKVAGGTGELFF
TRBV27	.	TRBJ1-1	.	TGTGCCAGCAGTTTATCTCGGAACACTGAAGCTTTCTTT	CASSLSRNTEAFF
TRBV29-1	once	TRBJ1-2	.	TGCAGCGTTGAGAGACAGAATTATGGCTACACCTTC	CSVERQNYGYTF
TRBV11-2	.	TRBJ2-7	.	TGTGCCAGCAGCCTTTCCCTTAGTCTAGCTAATTCCTACGAGCAGTACTTC	CASSLSLSLANSYEQYF
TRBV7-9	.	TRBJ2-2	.	TGTGCCAGCAGCTTAGCTGGGACAACGAACACCGGGGAGCTGTTTTTT	CASSLAGTTNTGELFF
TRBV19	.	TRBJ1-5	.	TGTGCCAGTAGCCAGGTGGGGGGATATAGCAATCAGCCCCAGCATTTT	CASSQVGGYSNQPQHF
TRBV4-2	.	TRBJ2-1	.	TGTGCCAGCAGCTTCAACAATGAGCAGTTCTTC	CASSFNNEQFF
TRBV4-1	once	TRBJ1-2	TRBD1	TGCGCCAGCAGCCAACCGGGACAGGGCGATTTTTTTAACTATGGCTACACCTTC	CASSQPGQGDFFNYGYTF
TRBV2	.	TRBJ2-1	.	TGTGCCAGCAGTGAGCCAGGGGATTACAATGAGCAGTTCTTC	CASSEPGDYNEQFF
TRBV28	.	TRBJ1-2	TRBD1	TGTGCCAGCCAGGCAGGGGGAGATGGCTACACCTTC	CASQAGGDGYTF
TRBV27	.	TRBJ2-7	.	TGTGCCAGCAGTTCTAACAGGGTAACGGCGCAGTACTTC	CASSSNRVTAQYF
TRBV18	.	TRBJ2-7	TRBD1	TGTGCCAGCTCACCTCTGGGGACAGGCAGTTACGAGCAGTACTTC	CASSPLGTGSYEQYF
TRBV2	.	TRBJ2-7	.	TGTGCCAGCAGTGGGATAGAAGCTTTCTTTCCCCTTGAGGCCGAGGAGCAGTACTTC	CASSGIEAFFPLEAEEQYF
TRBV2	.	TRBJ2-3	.	TGTGCCAGCAGTGAAGGTAAACCAGCGTACCCAGATACGCAGTATTTT	CASSEGKPAYPDTQYF
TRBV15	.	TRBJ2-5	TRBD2	TGTGCCTCTCGCGGGGGAGAGACCCAGTACTTC	CASRGGETQYF
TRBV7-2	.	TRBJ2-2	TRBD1	TGTGCCAGCAGCTCAGGGGGTTTCACCGGGGAGCTGTTTTTT	CASSSGGFTGELFF
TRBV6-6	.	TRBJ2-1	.	TGTGCCTCCACCTGGGCGGGGTACAATGAGCAGTTCTTC	CASTWAGYNEQFF
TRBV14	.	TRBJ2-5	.	TGTGCCAGCAGCCCCTCCCGAGAGACCCAGTACTTC	CASSPSRETQYF
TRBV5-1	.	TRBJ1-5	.	TGCGCCAGCAGCTTGGGGTTGGGAGACCAGCCCCAGCATTTT	CASSLGLGDQPQHF
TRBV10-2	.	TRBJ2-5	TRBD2	TGCGCCAGCGGGCGGGAGGGCCACATCGGAGAGACCCAGTACTTC	CASGREGHIGETQYF
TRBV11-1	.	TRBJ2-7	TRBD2	TGTGCCAGCAGCTGGGCGGGAGGGAGAGAGCAGTACTTC	CASSWAGGREQYF
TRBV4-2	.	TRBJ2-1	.	TGTGCCAGCAGCCAAGATGGGCAGTACAATGAGCAGTTCTTC	CASSQDGQYNEQFF
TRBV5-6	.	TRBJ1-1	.	TGTGCCAGCAGCTTGGGGATTGAGGGCACTGAAGCTTTCTTT	CASSLGIEGTEAFF
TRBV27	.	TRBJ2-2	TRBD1	TGTGCCAGCAGTTCGGGACAGATAATAGCCTCCGGGGAGCTGTTTTTT	CASSSGQIIASGELFF
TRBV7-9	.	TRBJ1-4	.	TGTGCCAGCAGCTCTACAGGGATCGGTGAAAAACTGTTTTTT	CASSSTGIGEKLFF
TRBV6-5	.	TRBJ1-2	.	TGTGCCAGCAGAGCAACAGCTAACTATGGCTACACCTTC	CASRATANYGYTF
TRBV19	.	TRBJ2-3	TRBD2	TGTGCCAGTATGCTGGAACTAGCGGGACCCACAGATACGCAGTATTTT	CASMLELAGPTDTQYF
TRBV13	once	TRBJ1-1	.	TGTGCCAGCAGCTTCGGGAGGGGTCCGGATAAAACTTTCTTT	CASSFGRGPDKTFF
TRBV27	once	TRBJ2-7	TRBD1	TGTGCCAGCAGTAGTAGAGGACAGGGTGCCGGCTCCTACGAGCAGTACTTC	CASSSRGQGAGSYEQYF
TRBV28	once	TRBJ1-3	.	TGTGCCAGCAGTTTATTGGGCCGGGGCTCTGGAAACACCATATATTTT	CASSLLGRGSGNTIYF
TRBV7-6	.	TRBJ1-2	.	TGTGCCAGCAGCCCCTTTAACAGGGTATATGGCTACACCTTC	CASSPFNRVYGYTF
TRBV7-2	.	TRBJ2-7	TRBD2	TGTGCCAGCAGCTTCGGACTAGCGGGCTACGAGCAGTACTTC	CASSFGLAGYEQYF